The sequence of this TCR beta chain was determined in a study of breast tumors, draining lymph nodes, adjacent tissues. Study findings and constraints: Compared with lymph nodes, tumors were less diverse; compared with nontumor tissue, more. Data fit most tumor T cells coming from lymph node, expanding in tumor. Luminal-like breast cancer showed significantly higher tumor–nontumor repertoire similarity than basal-like. Data only fit, rather than demonstrated, lymph node origin of most tumor T cells.

As concerns this clonotype: The target antigen is unknown.

TCRdb fed the multiplex PCR reads into MiXCR, producing one record per CDR3 protein. The profile shows some 100,000 distinct CDR3 sequences, 21% of them singletons. The CDR3 is 14 amino acids. V lost 7 bases and J lost 7; bases outside the gene matches: 12. CDR1 SQVTM and CDR2 ANQGSEA come from the germline V gene. Axillary draining lymph nodes of breast cancer patients supplied the node samples. The chain recombines TRBV29-1 with TRBJ1-4; TRBD1 aligns across 7 bases. The source material was axillary lymph node tissue. The clonotype comes from a female donor with breast cancer. Some clones in this sample may be carry-over from other donors' samples. The CDR3 sequence is CSARTGTDIEKLFF. CDR3 in DNA: TGCAGCGCTAGAACCGGGACAGATATTGAAAAACTGTTTTTT.